Included here is one T cell receptor (beta chain) sequence, with context. Its target is not known. TCRdb re-called the 5' RACE reads through MiXCR, storing one row per CDR3 protein. The sample shows tens of thousands of distinct CDR3 sequences, about 20% of them seen only once. The record originates from a study of spatial heterogeneity in lung cancer. Study-wide background: Raw reads showed each unique TCR and UMI combination turning up more than ten times on average. Study-level results: The study found ubiquitous expanded tumor TCRs in blood more at resection than follow-up.

V lost 8 bases and J 1 base, leaving 20 bases between the germline ends. Germline V gene data show CDR1 as SQVTM and CDR2 as ANQGSEA. This CDR3 contains 15 residues. Sample time point: sample taken at primary tumor resection. Unsorted tumor, nontumor lung tissue or cryopreserved PBMC supplied the whole RNA. The 70 or so donors had untreated early-stage non-small cell lung cancer. Sequencing used PBMCs, obtained at surgery. The rearrangement uses TRBV29-1 and TRBJ1-1, with D maybe TRBD1 (5 bases). The sequence derives from a male donor with early-stage non-small cell lung cancer. This CDR3 is CSLMGGGGPNTEAFF. The CDR3 region has the DNA TGCAGCCTGATGGGAGGTGGGGGACCGAACACTGAAGCTTTCTTT.